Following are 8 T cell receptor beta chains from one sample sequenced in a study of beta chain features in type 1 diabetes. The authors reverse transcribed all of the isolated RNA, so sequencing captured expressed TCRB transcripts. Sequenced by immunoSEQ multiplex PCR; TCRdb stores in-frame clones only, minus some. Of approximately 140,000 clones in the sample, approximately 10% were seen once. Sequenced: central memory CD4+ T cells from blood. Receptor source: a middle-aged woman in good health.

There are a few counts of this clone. The CDR3, as DNA: TGTGCCAGCAGCTCTCCAGCGACAGGGAAAGCTTTCTTT. This codes for CASSSPATGKAFF. The chain uses TRBV7-2 and TRBJ1-1, with 7 bases matching TRBD1. Germline V gene lookup returns CDR1 SGHTA and CDR2 FQGNSA. The CDR3 is 13 amino acids. Trimming cost V 4 bases and J 9 bases; bases outside gene matches: 8.

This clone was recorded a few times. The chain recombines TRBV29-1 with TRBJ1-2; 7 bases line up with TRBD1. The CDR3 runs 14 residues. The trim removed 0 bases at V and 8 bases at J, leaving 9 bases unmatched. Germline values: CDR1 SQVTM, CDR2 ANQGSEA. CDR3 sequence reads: CSVEEPWRGQGYTF. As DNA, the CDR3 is TGCAGCGTTGAAGAACCCTGGAGGGGGCAGGGCTACACCTTC.

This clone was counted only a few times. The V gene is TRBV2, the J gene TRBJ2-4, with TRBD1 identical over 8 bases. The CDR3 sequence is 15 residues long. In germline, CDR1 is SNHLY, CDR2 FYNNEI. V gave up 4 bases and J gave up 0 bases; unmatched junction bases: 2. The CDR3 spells CASSVTGGAKNIQYF. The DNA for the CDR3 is TGTGCCAGCAGTGTAACAGGGGGAGCCAAAAACATTCAGTACTTC.

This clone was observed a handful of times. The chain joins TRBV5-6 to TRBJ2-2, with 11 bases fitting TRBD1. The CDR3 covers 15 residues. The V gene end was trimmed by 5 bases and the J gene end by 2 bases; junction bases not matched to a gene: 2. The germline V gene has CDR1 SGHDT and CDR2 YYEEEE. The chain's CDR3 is CASRDRGLNTGELFF. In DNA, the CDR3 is TGTGCCAGCAGGGACAGGGGGCTTAACACCGGGGAGCTGTTTTTT.

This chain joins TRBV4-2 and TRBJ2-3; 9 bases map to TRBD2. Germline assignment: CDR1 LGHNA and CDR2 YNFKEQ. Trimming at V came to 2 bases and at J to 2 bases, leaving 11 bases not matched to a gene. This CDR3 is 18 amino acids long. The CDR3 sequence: CASSQSPPSGGNTDTQYF. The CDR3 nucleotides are TGTGCCAGCAGCCAATCACCTCCGAGCGGGGGGAACACAGATACGCAGTATTTT.

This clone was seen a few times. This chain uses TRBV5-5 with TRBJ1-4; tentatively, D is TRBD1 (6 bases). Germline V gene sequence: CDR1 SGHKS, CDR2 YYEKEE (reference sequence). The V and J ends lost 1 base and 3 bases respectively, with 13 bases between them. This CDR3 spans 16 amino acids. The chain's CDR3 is CASSLLRGDSNEKLFF. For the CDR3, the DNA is TGTGCCAGCAGCTTGCTCAGGGGCGATTCTAATGAAAAACTGTTTTTT. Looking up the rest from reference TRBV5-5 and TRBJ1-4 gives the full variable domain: DAGVTQSPTHLIKTRGQQVTLRCSPISGHKSVSWYQQVLGQGPQFIFQYYEKEERGRGNFPDRFSARQFPNYSSELNVNALLLGDSALYLCASSLLRGDSNEKLFFGSGTQLSVL.

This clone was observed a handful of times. Here the CDR3 DNA reads TGTGCCAGCCGGGAAGACAGGGTGAACACTGAAGCTTTCTTT. Translation gives CASREDRVNTEAFF. This sequence joins TRBV7-2 and TRBJ1-1, with 7 bases aligning to TRBD1. The V segment lost 8 bases and the J segment 0 bases; nucleotides outside the gene matches: 6. The germline V gene encodes CDR1 SGHTA and CDR2 FQGNSA. The CDR3 is 14 amino acids. The full variable domain, its missing parts supplied by reference TRBV7-2 and TRBJ1-1, is GAGVSQSPSNKVTEKGKDVELRCDPISGHTALYWYRQSLGQGLEFLIYFQGNSAPDKSGLPSDRFSAERTGGSVSTLTIQRTQQEDSAVYLCASREDRVNTEAFFGQGTRLTVV.

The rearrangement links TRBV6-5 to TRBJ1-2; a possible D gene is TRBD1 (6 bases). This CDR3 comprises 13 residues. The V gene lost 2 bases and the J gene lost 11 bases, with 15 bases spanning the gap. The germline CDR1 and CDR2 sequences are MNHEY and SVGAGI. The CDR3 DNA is TGTGCCAGCAGTTACCCAGGGGACCTGGGGTACACCTTC. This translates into CASSYPGDLGYTF.